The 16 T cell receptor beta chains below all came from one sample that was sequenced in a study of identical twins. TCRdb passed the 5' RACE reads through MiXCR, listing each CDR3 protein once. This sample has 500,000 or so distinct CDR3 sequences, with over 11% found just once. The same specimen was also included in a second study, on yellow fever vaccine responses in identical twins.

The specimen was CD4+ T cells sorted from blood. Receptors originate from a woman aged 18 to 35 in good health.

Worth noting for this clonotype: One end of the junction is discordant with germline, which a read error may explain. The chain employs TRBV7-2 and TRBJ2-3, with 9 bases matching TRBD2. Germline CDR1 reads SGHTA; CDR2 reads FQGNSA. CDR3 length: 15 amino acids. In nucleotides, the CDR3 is TGTGCCAGCAGAGTCGGCGGGAGGGCCAAGGATACGCAATATTTT. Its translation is CASRVGGRAKDTQYF.

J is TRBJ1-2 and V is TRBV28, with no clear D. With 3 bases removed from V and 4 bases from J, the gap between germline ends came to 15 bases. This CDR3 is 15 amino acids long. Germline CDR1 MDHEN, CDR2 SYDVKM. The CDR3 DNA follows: TGTGCCAGCAGTTTCGCCACCTTAGGTAGCTATGGCTACACCTTC. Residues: CASSFATLGSYGYTF.

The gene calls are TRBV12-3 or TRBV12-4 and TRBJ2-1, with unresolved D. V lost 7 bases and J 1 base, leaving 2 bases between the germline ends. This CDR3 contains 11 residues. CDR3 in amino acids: CASKSYNEQFF. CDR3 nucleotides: TGTGCCAGCAAGTCCTACAATGAGCAGTTCTTC.

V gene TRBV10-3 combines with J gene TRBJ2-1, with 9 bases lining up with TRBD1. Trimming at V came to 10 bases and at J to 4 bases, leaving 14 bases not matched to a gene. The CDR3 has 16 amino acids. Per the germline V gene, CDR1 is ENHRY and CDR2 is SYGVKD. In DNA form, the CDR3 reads TGTGCCACGAAAGGACAGGGGAGGGAGATATACAATGAGCAGTTCTTC. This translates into CATKGQGREIYNEQFF.

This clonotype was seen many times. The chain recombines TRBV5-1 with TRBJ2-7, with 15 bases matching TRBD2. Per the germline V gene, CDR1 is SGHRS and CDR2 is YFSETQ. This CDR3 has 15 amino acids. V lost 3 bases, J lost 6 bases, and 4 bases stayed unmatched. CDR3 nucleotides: TGCGCCAGCAGCTCGGGACTAGCGGGAGGATTCGAGCAGTACTTC. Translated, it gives CASSSGLAGGFEQYF. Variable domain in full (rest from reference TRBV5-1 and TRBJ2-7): KAGVTQTPRYLIKTRGQQVTLSCSPISGHRSVSWYQQTPGQGLQFLFEYFSETQRNKGNFPGRFSGRQFSNSRSEMNVSTLELGDSALYLCASSSGLAGGFEQYFGPGTRLTVT.

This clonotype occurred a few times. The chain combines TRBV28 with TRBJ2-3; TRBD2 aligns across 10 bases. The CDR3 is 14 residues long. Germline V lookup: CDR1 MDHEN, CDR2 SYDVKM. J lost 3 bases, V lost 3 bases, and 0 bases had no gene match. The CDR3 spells CASSFSGRTDTQYF. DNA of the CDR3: TGTGCCAGCAGTTTTAGCGGGAGGACAGATACGCAGTATTTT.

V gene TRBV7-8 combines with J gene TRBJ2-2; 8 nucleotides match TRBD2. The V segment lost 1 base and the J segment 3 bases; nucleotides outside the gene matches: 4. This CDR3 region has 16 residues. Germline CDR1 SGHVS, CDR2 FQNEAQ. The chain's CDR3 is CASSLVAGGYTGELFF. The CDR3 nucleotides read TGTGCCAGCAGCTTAGTCGCGGGGGGCTACACCGGGGAGCTGTTTTTT.

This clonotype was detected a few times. The DNA of the CDR3 is TGCAGTGCTAGGTTTCCAGGGTCAGGGGATCAGCCCCAGCATTTT. This codes for CSARFPGSGDQPQHF. The J gene is TRBJ1-5, the V gene TRBV20-1; tentatively, D is TRBD1 (6 bases). The germline V gene encodes CDR1 DFQATT and CDR2 SNEGSKA (reference sequence). This CDR3 comprises 15 residues. The germline V and J ends were trimmed by 3 bases and 5 bases, with 17 bases remaining between them.

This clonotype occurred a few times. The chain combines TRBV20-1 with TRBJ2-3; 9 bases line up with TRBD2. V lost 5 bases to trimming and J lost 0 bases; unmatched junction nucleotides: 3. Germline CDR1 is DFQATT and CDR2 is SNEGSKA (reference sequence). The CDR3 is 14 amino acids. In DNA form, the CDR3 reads TGCAGTGCTTTAAGCGGGGGGAGCACAGATACGCAGTATTTT. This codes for CSALSGGSTDTQYF.

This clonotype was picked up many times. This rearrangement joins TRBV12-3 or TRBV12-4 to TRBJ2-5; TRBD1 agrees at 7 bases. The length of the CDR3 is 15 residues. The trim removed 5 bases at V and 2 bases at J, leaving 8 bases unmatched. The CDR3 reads CASSLRGTSQETQYF. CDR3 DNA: TGTGCCAGCAGTCTCAGGGGGACCTCACAAGAGACCCAGTACTTC.

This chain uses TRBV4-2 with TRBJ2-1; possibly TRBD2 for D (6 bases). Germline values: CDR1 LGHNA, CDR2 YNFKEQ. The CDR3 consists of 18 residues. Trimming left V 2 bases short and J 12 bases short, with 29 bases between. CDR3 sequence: CASSQTTGLAEDPEGQFF. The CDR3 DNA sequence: TGTGCCAGCAGCCAAACTACCGGACTGGCGGAGGATCCGGAGGGGCAGTTCTTC.

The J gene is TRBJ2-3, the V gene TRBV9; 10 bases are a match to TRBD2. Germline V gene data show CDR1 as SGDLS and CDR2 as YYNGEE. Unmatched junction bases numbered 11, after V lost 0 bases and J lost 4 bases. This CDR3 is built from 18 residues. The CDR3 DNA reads TGTGCCAGCAGCGTAGAAAGCGGGGGGGTGAATATGGCAGATACGCAGTATTTT. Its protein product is CASSVESGGVNMADTQYF.

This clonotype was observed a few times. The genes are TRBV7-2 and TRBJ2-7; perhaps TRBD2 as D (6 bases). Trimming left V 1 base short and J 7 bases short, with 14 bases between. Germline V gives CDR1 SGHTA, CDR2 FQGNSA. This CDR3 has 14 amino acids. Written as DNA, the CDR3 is TGTGCCAGCAGCTTAGTGGGGGGAGTTGGTGAGCAGTACTTC. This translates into CASSLVGGVGEQYF.

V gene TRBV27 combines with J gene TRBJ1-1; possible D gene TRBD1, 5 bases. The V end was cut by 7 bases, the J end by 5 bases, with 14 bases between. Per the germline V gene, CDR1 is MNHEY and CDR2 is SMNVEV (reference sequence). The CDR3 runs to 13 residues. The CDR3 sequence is CASKGQGGTEAFF. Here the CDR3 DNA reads TGTGCCAGCAAGGGCCAGGGAGGTACTGAAGCTTTCTTT.

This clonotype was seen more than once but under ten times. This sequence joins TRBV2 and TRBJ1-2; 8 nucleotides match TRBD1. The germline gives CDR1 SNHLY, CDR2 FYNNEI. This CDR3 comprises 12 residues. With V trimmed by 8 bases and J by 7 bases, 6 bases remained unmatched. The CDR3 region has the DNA TGTGCCAGCGAGAGGACAGGGTTTGGCTACACCTTC. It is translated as CASERTGFGYTF.

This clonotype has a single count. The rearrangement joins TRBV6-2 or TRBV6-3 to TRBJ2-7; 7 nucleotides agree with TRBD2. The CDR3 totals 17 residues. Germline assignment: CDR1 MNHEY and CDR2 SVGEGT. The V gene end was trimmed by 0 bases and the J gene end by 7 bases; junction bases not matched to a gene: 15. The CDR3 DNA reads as TGTGCCAGCAGTTACTCAAGCAGGCGGGAGACGATGGGGGAGCAGTACTTC. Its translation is CASSYSSRRETMGEQYF.